Here is one TCR beta chain with its context. Its cognate antigen is unknown. These data originate in a study of vaccination effects on CD4 cells after COVID-19. Points from the study as a whole: Of the vaccine-induced clones from healthy vaccinees, merely 1 of 255 recognized common cold coronaviruses as well. Early post-infection timepoints were absent, and convalescent patients were few.

The assay was immunoSEQ multiplex PCR, and TCRdb's table has in-frame clones only and misses some. The table lists roughly 45,000 clones, just over 75% of them singletons. The V gene end was trimmed by 5 bases and the J gene end by 9 bases; junction bases not matched to a gene: 7. The CDR3 contains 14 residues. CDR1 MRHNA and CDR2 SNTAGT come from the germline V gene. Pools of viral peptides were used by the ViraFEST assay to expand antigen-specific CD4+ T cells ahead of sequencing. Subsequent to a culture period of roughly 11 days, CD4+ T cells were isolated. Nucleocapsid antibodies were negative in the vaccine recipients, who had never had SARS-CoV-2 infection. A half-volume exchange with IL-2 medium occurred on days 3 and 7.

The rearrangement links TRBV6-4 to TRBJ1-6, with 7 bases matching TRBD1. The sequenced sample was CD4+ T cells from PBMCs cultured with SARS-CoV-2 spike peptides, obtained before COVID-19 vaccination. This TCR derives from a human donor who received a COVID-19 vaccine. The CDR3 bases are TGTGCCAGCAGTTTGACAGGGTTTGGTTCACCCCTCCACTTT. This sequence encodes CASSLTGFGSPLHF.